This T cell receptor beta chain originates from a study of T cell repertoires in cytomegalovirus infection. Germline V gene sequence: CDR1 SGHTA, CDR2 FQGNSA. This CDR3 has 16 amino acids. V shed 2 bases, J shed 2 bases, and the junction held 4 bases outside the gene matches. This clonotype was observed a few times. Its matching antigen is unknown. One entry per CDR3 protein, called by TCRdb with MiXCR from the reads. This table holds around 450,000 distinct CDR3 sequences, about a third found once. Whole-study findings and limits: Dominant in the ex vivo response were TCR beta clonotypes restricted by HLA-C and specific for CMV.

The chain uses TRBV7-2 and TRBJ2-2; the match to TRBD2 covers 8 bases. This receptor was obtained from a human donor in good health (CMV status not recorded). Some clones in this sample may be carry-over from other donors' samples. The specimen was PBMCs. CDR3 region: CASSLPGGPNTGELFF. DNA of the CDR3: TGTGCCAGCAGCTTACCGGGGGGGCCCAACACCGGGGAGCTGTTTTTT.